This T cell receptor beta chain is drawn from a study of shared clonotypes between healthy human individuals (dated by TCRdb to about 2020). With regard to the full study: Three men and a couple of women, aged 18 to 49 years, made up the cohort. To increase sequencing depth and limit assay-specific biases, TCR repertoire library preparation and sequencing were carried out by different laboratories using diverse techniques. The study deeply sequenced blood TCR repertoires of five healthy adults to estimate repertoire size and the extent of clonotype sharing between individuals. Each donor's leukapheresis produced roughly between roughly 0.94 and 9.5 billion PBMCs. For each donor, three plates each were used for CD4 naive and CD4 memory, two plates were used for CD8 naive, and one plate was used for CD8 memory.

Between the V and J ends, shortened by 5 bases and 6 bases respectively, the junction contains 17 bases. CDR1 and CDR2 are drawn from the germline V gene: SGHDT, YYEEEE. The CDR3 starts with the cysteine, ends with the phenylalanine, and has 15 residues. This entry keeps only the CDR3 DNA: 45 bases, framed from base 1. Overall study results and their limits: Even with the large sequencing depth, rarefaction of the sorted-subset datasets indicated that sequencing was incomplete. Estimated clonotype richness was generally larger for naive than for memory subsets. The genetic and exposure-history diversity represented was limited by the small number of donors. Based on pairwise subsampling, the degree of clonotype sharing among donors was expected to be affected by sequencing depth. Across several donors, around 5% of naive CD4, approximately 3.6% of naive CD8, about 2.3% of memory CD4, and under 0.45% of memory CD8 clonotypes were shared. Only blood was sampled, and tissue TCR repertoires likely differ from those in blood. Compared with non-shared clonotypes, clonotypes shared by all four sorted-subset donors had higher generation probabilities.

Using the deep immunoSEQ assay, multiplex PCR amplified TCR CDR3 regions from genomic DNA. For each cell subset, the extracted genomic DNA was distributed evenly across all wells of several immunoSEQ 96-well plates, and each plate served as one replicate. Each replicate PCR for sorted subsets received roughly 0.2 ug genomic DNA, equal to roughly 29,000 T cell genomes. The purified libraries were quantified using a Qubit 3.0 fluorometer, sized with a Bioanalyzer 2100, and then quantified again using the KAPA Library Quantification kit. Every immunoSEQ 96-well plate was sequenced on a dedicated single-read 150-cycle Illumina NextSeq 550 flow cell. From the authors' description of their analysis: The immunoSEQ output contained only junctional sequences without quality scores, so filtering could not match that applied to full-length reads. To assign V/J genes and CDR3, sequences were annotated using PyIR, a Python wrapper for IgBLAST v1.9, with IMGT germline references. Reads were removed for weak V/J assignments (E-value above 1e-6), missing CDR3, stop codons, out-of-frame junctions, or ambiguous translated residues. V3J clonotypes were defined as sequences sharing an identical inferred V gene, J gene, and CDR3 amino acid sequence. The percentage overlap between two repertoires was calculated by dividing the number of shared unique clonotypes by the size of the smaller repertoire. Repertoire richness was assessed with RTK rarefaction, the Chao1 estimator, and Recon v2.1 estimates of unobserved clonotypes. Generation probabilities for all TCRbeta clonotypes obtained by the gDNA method from several donors were computed using OLGA. TCRdb holds this immuneACCESS table with in-frame rearrangements only. Some clones are missing; in checked studies, unresolved V genes explain under half, and the rest has no known cause. V and J calls and clone size follow that table, whereas D and trimming were derived from the DNA. For this sample the table gives over a million clones, of which more than 60% were detected only once. The ten largest make up about 1.5% of the sample.

The donors were healthy, HIV-negative adults who had no recently reported acute infections or vaccinations. All donors were Caucasian adults living in Nashville, Tennessee, USA. CD4+ T cells were enriched through magnetic negative selection, after which naive cells were positively selected on CD45RA and the remaining negative fraction served as the memory subset. Blood was collected by leukapheresis, and PBMCs were isolated by Ficoll-Histopaque density gradient centrifugation and then cryopreserved in liquid nitrogen vapor phase. Analytical flow cytometry was used to check the purity and quantity of every magnetically sorted T cell population. Genomic DNA was isolated from each sorted fraction and quantified by UV absorbance on a Nanodrop 2000c. On this clone itself: Its antigen remains undetermined. Base quality data are lacking; no much larger clone is found one base away.

Recombination joined TRBV5-6 with TRBJ1-4, and TRBD1 may be the D gene, going by 5 matching bases. The receptor was derived from a man aged 18 to 35 in good health. Sequencing was performed on memory CD4+ T cells sorted from blood. The sample's cell subset or site label is to be understood as: CD45RA-negative fraction. CDR3 protein: CASSYDSRGDEKLFF. The DNA is TGTGCCAGCAGTTACGACAGTAGGGGCGATGAAAAACTGTTTTTT.